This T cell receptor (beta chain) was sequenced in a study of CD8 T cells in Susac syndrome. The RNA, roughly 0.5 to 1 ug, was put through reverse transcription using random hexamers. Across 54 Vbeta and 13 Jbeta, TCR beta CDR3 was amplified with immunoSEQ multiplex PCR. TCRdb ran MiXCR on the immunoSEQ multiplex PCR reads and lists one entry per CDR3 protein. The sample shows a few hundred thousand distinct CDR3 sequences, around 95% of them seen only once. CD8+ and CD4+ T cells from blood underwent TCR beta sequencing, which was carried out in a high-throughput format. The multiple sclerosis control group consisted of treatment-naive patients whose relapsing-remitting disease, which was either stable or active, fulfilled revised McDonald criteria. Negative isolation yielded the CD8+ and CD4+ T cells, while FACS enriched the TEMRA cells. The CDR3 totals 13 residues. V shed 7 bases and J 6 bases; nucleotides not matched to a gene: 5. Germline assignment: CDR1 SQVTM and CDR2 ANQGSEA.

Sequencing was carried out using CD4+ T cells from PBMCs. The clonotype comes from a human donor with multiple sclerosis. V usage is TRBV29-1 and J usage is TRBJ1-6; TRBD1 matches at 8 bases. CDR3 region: CSASQGANSPLHF. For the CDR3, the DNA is TGCAGCGCCTCCCAGGGGGCTAATTCACCCCTCCACTTT.